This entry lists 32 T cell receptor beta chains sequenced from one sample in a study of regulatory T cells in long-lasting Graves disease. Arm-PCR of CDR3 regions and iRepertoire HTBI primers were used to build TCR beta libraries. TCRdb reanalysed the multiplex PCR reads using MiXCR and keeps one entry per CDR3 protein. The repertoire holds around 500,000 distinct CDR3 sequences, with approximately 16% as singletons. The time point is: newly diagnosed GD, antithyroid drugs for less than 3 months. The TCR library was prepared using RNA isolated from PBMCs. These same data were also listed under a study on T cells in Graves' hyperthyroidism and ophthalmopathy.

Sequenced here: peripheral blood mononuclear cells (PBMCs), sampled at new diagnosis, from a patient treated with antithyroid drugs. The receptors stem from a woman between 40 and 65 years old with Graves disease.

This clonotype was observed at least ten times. The CDR3 coding sequence is TGTGCCAGCACCCATACCACAGGGGGGATCAATCAGCCCCAGCATTTT. Protein: CASTHTTGGINQPQHF. The rearrangement links TRBV12-3 or TRBV12-4 to TRBJ1-5; 8 bases line up with TRBD1. This CDR3 has 16 amino acids. The V gene end was trimmed by 7 bases and the J gene end by 3 bases; junction bases not matched to a gene: 11.

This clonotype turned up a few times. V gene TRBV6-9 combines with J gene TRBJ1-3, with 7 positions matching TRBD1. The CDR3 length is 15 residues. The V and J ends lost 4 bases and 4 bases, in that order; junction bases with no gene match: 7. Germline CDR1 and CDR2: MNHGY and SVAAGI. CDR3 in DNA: TGTGCCAGCAGTTTTATGACAGGGCGAGGAAACACCATATATTTT. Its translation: CASSFMTGRGNTIYF.

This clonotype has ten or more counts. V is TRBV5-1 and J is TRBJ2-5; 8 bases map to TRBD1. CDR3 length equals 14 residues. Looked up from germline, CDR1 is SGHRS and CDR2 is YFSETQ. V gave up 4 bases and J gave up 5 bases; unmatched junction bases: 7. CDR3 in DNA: TGCGCCAGCAGCGATGGACAGGGCGGGGAGACCCAGTACTTC. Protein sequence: CASSDGQGGETQYF.

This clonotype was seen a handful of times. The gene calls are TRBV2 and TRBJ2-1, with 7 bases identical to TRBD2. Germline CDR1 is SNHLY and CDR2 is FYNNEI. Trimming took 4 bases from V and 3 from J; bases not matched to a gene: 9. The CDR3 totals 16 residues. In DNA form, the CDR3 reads TGTGCCAGCAGTGGGGAGGGAAATGGAAGCTACAATGAGCAGTTCTTC. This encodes CASSGEGNGSYNEQFF. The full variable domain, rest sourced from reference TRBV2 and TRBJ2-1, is EPEVTQTPSHQVTQMGQEVILRCVPISNHLYFYWYRQILGQKVEFLVSFYNNEISEKSEIFDDQFSVERPDGSNFTLKIRSTKLEDSAMYFCASSGEGNGSYNEQFFGPGTRLTVL.

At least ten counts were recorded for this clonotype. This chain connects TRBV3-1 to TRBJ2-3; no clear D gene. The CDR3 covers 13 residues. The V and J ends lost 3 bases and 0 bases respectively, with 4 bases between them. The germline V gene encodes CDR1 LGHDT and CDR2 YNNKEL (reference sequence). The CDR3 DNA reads TGTGCCAGCAGCCAGACAAGCACAGATACGCAGTATTTT. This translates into CASSQTSTDTQYF.

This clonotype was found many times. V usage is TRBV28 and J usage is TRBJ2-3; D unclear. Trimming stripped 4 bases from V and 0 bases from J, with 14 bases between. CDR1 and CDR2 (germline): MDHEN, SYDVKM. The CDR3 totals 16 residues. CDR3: CASSSPSATSTDTQYF. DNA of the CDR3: TGTGCCAGCAGTTCCCCAAGCGCGACTAGCACAGATACGCAGTATTTT. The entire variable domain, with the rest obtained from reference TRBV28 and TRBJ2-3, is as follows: DVKVTQSSRYLVKRTGEKVFLECVQDMDHENMFWYRQDPGLGLRLIYFSYDVKMKEKGDIPEGYSVSREKKERFSLILESASTNQTSMYLCASSSPSATSTDTQYFGPGTRLTVL.

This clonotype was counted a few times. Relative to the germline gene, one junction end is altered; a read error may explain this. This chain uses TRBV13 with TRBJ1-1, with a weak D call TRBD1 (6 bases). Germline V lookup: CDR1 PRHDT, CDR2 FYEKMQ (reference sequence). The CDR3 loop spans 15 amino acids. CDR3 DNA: TGTGCCGGCAGCTCCCGGGACACTATGAACACTGAAGCTTTCTTT. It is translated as CAGSSRDTMNTEAFF.

DNA of the CDR3: TGTGCCAGCCAATCCGGGACAACCTACAATGAGCAGTTCTTC. Its translation: CASQSGTTYNEQFF. The V gene is TRBV12-3 or TRBV12-4, the J gene TRBJ2-1, with a possible D match to TRBD1 (6 bases). CDR3 length: 14 amino acids. With 8 bases removed from V and 2 bases from J, the gap between germline ends came to 13 bases.

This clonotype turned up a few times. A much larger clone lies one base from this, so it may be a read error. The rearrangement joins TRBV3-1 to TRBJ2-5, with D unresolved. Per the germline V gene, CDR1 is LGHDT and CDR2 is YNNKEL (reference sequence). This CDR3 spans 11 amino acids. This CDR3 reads CASSQGSLPHF. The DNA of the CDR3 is TGTGCCAGCAGCCAAGGAAGTCTCCCGCACTTC.

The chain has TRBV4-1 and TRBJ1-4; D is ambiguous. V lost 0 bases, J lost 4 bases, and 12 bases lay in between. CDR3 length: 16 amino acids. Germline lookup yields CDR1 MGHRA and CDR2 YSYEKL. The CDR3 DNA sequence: TGCGCCAGCAGCCAAGATGGTACCTCCATTAATGAAAAACTGTTTTTT. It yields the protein CASSQDGTSINEKLFF.

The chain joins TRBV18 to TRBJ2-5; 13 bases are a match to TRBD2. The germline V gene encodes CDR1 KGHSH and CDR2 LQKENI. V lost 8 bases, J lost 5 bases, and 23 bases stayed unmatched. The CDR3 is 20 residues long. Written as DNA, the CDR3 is TGTGCCAGCGTACCAGCGACTAGCGGGGGGCTACACGGCCTTTTGGAGACCCAGTACTTC. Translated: CASVPATSGGLHGLLETQYF.

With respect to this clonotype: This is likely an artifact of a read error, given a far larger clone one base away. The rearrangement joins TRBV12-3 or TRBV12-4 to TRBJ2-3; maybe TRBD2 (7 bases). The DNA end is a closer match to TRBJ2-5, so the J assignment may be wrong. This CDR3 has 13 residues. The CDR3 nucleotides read TGTACCAGCACCCCGGGGGGCGGGGAGACCCAGTACTTC. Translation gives CTSTPGGGETQYF.

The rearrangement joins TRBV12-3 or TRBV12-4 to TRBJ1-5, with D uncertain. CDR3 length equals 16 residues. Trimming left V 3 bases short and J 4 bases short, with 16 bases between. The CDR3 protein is CASSFSGSVGNQPQHF. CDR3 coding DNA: TGTGCCAGCAGTTTTAGTGGGTCGGTAGGGAATCAGCCCCAGCATTTT.

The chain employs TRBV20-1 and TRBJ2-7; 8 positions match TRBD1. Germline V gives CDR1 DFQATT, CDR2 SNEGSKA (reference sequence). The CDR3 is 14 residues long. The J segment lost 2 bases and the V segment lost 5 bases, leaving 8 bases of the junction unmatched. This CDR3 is CSASGGANTYEQYF. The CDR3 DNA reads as TGCAGTGCTTCAGGGGGCGCCAATACCTACGAGCAGTACTTC.

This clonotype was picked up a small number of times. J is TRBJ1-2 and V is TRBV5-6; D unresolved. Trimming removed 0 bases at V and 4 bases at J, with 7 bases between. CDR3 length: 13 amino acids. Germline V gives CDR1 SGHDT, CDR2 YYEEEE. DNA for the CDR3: TGTGCCAGCAGCTTGGGATCTCTCTATGGCTACACCTTC. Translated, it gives CASSLGSLYGYTF.

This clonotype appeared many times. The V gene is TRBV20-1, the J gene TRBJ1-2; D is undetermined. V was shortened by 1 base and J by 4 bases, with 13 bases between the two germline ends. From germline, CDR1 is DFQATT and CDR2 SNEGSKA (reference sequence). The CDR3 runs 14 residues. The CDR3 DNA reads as TGCAGTGCTAGAGGGCGGGCTCCTTCCTATGGCTACACCTTC. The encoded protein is CSARGRAPSYGYTF.

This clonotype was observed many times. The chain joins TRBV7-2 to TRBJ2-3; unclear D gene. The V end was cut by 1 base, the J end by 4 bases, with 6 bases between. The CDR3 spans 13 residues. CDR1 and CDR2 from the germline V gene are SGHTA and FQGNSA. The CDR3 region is CASSLEWSDTQYF. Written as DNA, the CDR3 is TGTGCCAGCAGCTTAGAGTGGTCAGATACGCAGTATTTT.

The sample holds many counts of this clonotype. CDR3 in amino acids: CASSQGESRNSPLHF. Written as DNA, the CDR3 is TGCGCCAGCAGCCAAGGGGAATCTCGGAATTCACCCCTCCACTTT. V usage is TRBV4-1 and J usage is TRBJ1-6; D unclear. CDR3 length equals 15 residues. The V end was cut by 1 base, the J end by 7 bases, with 11 bases between. Germline CDR1 is MGHRA and CDR2 is YSYEKL.

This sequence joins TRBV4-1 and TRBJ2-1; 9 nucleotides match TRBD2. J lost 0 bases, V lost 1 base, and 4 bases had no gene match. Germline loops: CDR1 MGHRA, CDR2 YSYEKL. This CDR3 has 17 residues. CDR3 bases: TGCGCCAGCAGCCAAGGATCAGCGGGGGGCTCCTACAATGAGCAGTTCTTC. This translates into CASSQGSAGGSYNEQFF.

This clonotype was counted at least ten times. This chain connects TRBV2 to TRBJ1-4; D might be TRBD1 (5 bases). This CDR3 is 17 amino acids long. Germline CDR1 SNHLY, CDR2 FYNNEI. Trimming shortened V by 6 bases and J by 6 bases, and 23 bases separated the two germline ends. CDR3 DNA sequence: TGTGCCAGCAGACCGGGACGGATCAAACGAGGGGATGAAAAACTGTTTTTT. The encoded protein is CASRPGRIKRGDEKLFF.

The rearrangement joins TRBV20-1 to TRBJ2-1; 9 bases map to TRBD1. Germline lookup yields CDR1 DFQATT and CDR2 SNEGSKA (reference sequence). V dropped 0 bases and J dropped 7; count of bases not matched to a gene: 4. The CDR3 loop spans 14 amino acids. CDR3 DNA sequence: TGCAGTGCTAGAGACGGGACAGGGAGGAATGAGCAGTTCTTC. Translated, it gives CSARDGTGRNEQFF.

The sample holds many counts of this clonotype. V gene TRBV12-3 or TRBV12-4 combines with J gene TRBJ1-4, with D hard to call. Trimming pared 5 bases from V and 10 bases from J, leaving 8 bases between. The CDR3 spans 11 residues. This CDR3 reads CASSASGKLFF. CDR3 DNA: TGTGCCAGCAGTGCTTCCGGAAAACTGTTTTTT.

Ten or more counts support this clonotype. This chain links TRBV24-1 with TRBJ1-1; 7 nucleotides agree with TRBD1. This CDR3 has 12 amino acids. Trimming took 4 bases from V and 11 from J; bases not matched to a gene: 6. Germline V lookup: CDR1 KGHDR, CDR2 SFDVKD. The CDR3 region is CATSEGGRRAFF. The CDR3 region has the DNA TGTGCCACCAGTGAAGGGGGCCGGAGGGCTTTCTTT.

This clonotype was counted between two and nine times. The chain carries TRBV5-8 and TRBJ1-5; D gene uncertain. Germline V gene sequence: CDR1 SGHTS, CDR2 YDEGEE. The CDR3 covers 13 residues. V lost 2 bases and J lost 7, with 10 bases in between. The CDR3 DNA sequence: TGTGCCAGCAGCTTTGGGGTGAACCAGCCCCAGCATTTT. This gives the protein CASSFGVNQPQHF.

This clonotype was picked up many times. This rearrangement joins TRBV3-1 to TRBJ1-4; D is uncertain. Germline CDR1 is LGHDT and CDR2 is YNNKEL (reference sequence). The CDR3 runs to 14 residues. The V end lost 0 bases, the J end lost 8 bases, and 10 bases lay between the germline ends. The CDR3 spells CASSQDVTVEKLFF. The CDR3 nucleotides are TGTGCCAGCAGCCAAGATGTGACGGTGGAAAAACTGTTTTTT.

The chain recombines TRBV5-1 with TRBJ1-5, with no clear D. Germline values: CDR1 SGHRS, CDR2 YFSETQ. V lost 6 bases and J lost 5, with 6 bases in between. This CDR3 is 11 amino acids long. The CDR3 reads CASTRDQPQHF. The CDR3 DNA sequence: TGCGCCAGCACCCGAGATCAGCCCCAGCATTTT.

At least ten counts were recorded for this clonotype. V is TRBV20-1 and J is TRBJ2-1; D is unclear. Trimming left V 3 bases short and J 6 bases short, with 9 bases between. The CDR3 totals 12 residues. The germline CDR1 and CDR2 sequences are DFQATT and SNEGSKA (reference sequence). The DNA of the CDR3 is TGCAGTGCTAGCGGGCAGAGCAATGAGCAGTTCTTC. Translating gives CSASGQSNEQFF.

CDR3 in DNA: TGTGCCTGGAGTGTAACAGGTCCAAGGGAGCTGTTTTTT. This codes for CAWSVTGPRELFF. The chain links TRBV30 to TRBJ2-2; D is possibly TRBD1 (5 bases). Deletions cut 0 bases from V and 9 bases from J, with 11 bases between. The CDR3 sequence is 13 residues long. Germline CDR1 reads GTSNPN; CDR2 reads SVGIG (reference sequence).

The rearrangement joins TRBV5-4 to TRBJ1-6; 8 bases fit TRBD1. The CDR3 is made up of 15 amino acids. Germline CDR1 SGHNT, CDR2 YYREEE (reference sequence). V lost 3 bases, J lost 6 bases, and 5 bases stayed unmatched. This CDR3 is CASSSRDRSNSPLHF. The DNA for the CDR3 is TGTGCCAGCAGCTCCCGGGACAGGAGTAATTCACCCCTCCACTTT.

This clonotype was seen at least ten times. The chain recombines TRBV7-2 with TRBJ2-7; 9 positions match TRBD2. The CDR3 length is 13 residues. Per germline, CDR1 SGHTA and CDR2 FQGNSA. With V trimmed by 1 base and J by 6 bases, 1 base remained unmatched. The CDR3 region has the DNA TGTGCCAGCAGCTTAGGGCGGGGGGGCGAGCAGTACTTC. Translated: CASSLGRGGEQYF.

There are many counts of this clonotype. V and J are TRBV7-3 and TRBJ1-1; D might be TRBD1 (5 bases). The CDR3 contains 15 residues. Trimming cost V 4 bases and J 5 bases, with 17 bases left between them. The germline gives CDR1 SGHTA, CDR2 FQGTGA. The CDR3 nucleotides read TGTGCCAGCAGCTCATTGGGGGGTGCGCAGACTGAAGCTTTCTTT. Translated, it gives CASSSLGGAQTEAFF.

The CDR3 DNA reads as TGTGCCAGTACTACTTGGGGGGGGGCAGATACGCAGTATTTT. Translating it yields CASTTWGGADTQYF. This chain links TRBV19 with TRBJ2-3; TRBD2 matches 7 bases. CDR1 and CDR2 (germline): LNHDA, SQIVND (reference sequence). This CDR3 is 14 amino acids long. Trimming cost V 7 bases and J 4 bases; bases outside gene matches: 8.